Below, one TCR beta chain is given with its context. What it binds is unknown. This sample was included in a study of CXCR3-negative and CXCR3-positive naive CD8 T cells. About the study: Sequencing yielded 150 million or so TRB reads, roughly 1.5 +/- 0.3 million per library. Study-wide findings and caveats: Similarly elevated diversity marked both naive subsets, with memory CD8+ cells showing far lower diversity.

CDR1 is SGHKS, CDR2 YYEKEE, per germline (reference sequence). The CDR3 extends over 13 amino acids. The study made its TRB cDNA libraries by 5' RACE, adding UMI labels. TCRdb reworked the 5' RACE reads into one entry per CDR3 protein, no DNA. Listed are about 62,000 distinct CDR3 sequences; 4.3% falls within the top ten. The genes are TRBV5-5 and TRBJ1-5. Sample: naive CXCR3- CD8+ T cells from blood. Subset defined: CD45RO-CCR7+CD27+CD95- naive CD8+ T cells lacking CXCR3 (TNR3-). The receptor's source is a human donor in good health. Some clones in this sample may be carry-over from other donors' samples. The CDR3 loop is CASSLDSNQPQHF.